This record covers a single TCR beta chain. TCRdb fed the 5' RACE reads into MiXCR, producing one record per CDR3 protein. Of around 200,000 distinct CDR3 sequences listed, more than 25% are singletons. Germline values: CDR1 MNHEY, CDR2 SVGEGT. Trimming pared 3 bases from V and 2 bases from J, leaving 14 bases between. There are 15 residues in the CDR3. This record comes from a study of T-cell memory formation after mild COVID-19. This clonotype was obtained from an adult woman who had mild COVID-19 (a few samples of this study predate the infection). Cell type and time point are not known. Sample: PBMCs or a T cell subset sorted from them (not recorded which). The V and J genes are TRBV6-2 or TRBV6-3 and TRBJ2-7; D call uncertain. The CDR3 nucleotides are TGTGCCAGCAGTTATCATCCGGCTACCGCCTACGAGCAGTACTTC. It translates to CASSYHPATAYEQYF.